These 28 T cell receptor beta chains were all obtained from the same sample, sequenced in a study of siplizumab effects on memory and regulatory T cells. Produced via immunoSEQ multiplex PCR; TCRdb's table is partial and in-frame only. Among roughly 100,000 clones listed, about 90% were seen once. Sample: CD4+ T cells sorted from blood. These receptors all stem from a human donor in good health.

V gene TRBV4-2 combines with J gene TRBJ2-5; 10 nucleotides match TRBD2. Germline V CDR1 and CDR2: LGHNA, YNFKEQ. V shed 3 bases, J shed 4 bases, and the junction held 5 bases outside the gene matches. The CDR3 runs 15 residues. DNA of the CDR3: TGTGCCAGCAGCCAGGCTAGCGGGAGCTCAGAGACCCAGTACTTC. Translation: CASSQASGSSETQYF.

The CDR3 sequence is CASSPQSRLWETQYF. CDR3 coding DNA: TGTGCCAGCAGCCCTCAGTCCCGGTTATGGGAGACCCAGTACTTC. The chain joins TRBV27 to TRBJ2-5, with no clear D. The germline V and J ends were trimmed by 6 bases and 5 bases, with 19 bases remaining between them. The CDR3 covers 15 residues. CDR1 and CDR2 from the germline V gene are MNHEY and SMNVEV (reference sequence).

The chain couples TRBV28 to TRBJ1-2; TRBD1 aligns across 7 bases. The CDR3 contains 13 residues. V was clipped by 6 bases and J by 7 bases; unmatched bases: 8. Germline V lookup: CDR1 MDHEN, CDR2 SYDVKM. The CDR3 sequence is CASRGGDRSGYTF. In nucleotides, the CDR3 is TGTGCCAGCAGGGGGGGGGACAGATCTGGCTACACCTTC.

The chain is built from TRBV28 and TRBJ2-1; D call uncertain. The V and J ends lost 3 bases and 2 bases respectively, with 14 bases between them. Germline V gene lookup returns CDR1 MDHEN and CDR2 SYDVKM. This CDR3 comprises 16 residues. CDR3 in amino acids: CASSLAATTPYNEQFF. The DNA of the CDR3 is TGTGCCAGCAGTTTGGCAGCGACGACACCCTACAATGAGCAGTTCTTC.

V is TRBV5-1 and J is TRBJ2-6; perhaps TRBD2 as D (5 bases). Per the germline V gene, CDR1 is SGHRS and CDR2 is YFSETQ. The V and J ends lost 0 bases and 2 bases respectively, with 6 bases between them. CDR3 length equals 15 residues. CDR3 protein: CASSLAGTGANVLTF. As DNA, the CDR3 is TGCGCCAGCAGCTTGGCCGGGACTGGGGCCAACGTCCTGACTTTC. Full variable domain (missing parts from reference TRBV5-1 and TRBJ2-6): KAGVTQTPRYLIKTRGQQVTLSCSPISGHRSVSWYQQTPGQGLQFLFEYFSETQRNKGNFPGRFSGRQFSNSRSEMNVSTLELGDSALYLCASSLAGTGANVLTFGAGSRLTVL.

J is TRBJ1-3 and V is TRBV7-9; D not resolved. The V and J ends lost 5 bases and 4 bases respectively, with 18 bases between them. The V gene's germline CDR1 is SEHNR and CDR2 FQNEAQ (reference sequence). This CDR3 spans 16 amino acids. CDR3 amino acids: CASSRSAGPPGNTIYF. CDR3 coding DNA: TGTGCCAGCAGCCGTTCCGCGGGCCCACCGGGAAACACCATATATTTT.

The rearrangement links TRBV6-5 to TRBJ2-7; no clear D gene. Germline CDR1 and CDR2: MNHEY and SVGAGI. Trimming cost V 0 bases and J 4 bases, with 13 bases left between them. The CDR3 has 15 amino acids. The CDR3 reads CASSYSIVGRYEQYF. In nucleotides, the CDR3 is TGTGCCAGCAGTTACTCGATTGTGGGAAGGTACGAGCAGTACTTC.

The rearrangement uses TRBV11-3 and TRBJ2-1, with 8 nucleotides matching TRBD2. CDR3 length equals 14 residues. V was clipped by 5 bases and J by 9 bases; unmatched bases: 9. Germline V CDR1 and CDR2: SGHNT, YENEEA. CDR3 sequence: CASSAGTRFGEQFF. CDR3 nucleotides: TGTGCCAGCAGCGCCGGGACTAGGTTTGGTGAGCAGTTCTTC. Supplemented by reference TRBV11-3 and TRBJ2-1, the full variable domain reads EAGVVQSPRYKIIEKKQPVAFWCNPISGHNTLYWYLQNLGQGPELLIRYENEEAVDDSQLPKDRFSAERLKGVDSTLKIQPAELGDSAVYLCASSAGTRFGEQFFGPGTRLTVL.

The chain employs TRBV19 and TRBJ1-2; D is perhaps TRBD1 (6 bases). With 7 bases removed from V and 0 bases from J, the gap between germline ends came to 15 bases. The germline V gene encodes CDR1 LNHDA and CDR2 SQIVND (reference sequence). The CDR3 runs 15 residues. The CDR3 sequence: CASNQEQGANYGYTF. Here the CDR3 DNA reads TGTGCCAGTAACCAAGAACAGGGAGCTAACTATGGCTACACCTTC.

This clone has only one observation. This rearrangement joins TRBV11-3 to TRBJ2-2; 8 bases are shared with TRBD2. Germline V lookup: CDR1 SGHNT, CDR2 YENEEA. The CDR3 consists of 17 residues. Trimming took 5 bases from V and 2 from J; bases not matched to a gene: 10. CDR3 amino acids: CASSRAGGGDNTGELFF. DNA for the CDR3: TGTGCCAGCAGCAGGGCGGGAGGAGGGGATAACACCGGGGAGCTGTTTTTT.

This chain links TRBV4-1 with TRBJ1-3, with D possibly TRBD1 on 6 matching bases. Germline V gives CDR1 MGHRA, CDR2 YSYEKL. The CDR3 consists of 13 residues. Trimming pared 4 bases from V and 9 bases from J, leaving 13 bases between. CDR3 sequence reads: CASSPQGFGTIYF. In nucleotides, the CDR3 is TGCGCCAGCAGCCCTCAGGGGTTTGGCACCATATATTTT.

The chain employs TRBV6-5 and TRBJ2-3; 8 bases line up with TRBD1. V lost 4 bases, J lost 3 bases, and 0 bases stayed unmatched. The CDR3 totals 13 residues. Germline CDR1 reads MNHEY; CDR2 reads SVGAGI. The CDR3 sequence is CASSWTGTDTQYF. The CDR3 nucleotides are TGTGCCAGCAGTTGGACAGGGACAGATACGCAGTATTTT.

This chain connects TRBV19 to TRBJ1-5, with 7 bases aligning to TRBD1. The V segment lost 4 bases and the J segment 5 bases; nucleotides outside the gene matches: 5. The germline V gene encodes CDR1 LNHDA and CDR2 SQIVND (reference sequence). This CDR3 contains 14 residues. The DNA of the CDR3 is TGTGCCAGTAGTACGACAGGGCCCGATCAGCCCCAGCATTTT. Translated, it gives CASSTTGPDQPQHF. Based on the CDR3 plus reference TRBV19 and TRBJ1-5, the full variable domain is DGGITQSPKYLFRKEGQNVTLSCEQNLNHDAMYWYRQDPGQGLRLIYYSQIVNDFQKGDIAEGYSVSREKKESFPLTVTSAQKNPTAFYLCASSTTGPDQPQHFGDGTRLSIL.

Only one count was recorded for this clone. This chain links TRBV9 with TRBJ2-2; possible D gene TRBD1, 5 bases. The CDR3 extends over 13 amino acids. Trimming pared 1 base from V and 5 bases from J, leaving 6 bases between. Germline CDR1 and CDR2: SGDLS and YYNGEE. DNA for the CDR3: TGTGCCAGCAGCGTAAGGGGTACCGGGGAGCTGTTTTTT. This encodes CASSVRGTGELFF.

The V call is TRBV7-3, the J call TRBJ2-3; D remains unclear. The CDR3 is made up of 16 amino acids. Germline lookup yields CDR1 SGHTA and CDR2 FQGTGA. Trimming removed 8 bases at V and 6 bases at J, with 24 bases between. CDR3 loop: CASSRGDRLAVDTQYF. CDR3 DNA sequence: TGTGCCAGCTCTAGAGGTGACCGGCTTGCTGTTGATACGCAGTATTTT. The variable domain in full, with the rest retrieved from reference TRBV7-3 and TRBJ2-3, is GAGVSQTPSNKVTEKGKYVELRCDPISGHTALYWYRQSLGQGPEFLIYFQGTGAADDSGLPNDRFFAVRPEGSVSTLKIQRTERGDSAVYLCASSRGDRLAVDTQYFGPGTRLTVL.

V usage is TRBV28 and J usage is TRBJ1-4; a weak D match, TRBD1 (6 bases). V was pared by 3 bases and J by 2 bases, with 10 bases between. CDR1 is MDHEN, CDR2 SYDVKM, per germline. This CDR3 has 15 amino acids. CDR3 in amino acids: CASSLGASTNEKLFF. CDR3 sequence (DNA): TGTGCCAGCAGTTTGGGGGCGTCTACTAATGAAAAACTGTTTTTT.

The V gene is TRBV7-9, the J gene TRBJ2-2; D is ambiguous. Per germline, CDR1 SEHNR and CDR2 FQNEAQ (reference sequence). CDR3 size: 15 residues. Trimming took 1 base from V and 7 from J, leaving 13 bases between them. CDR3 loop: CASSLVVVQNGELFF. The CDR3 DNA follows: TGTGCCAGCAGCTTAGTAGTAGTGCAGAACGGGGAGCTGTTTTTT.

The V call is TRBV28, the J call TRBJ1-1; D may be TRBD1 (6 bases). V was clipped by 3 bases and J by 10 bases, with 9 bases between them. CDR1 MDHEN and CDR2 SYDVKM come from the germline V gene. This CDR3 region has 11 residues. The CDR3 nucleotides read TGTGCCAGCAGTTTGGGCAGGGGAGCTTTCTTT. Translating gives CASSLGRGAFF.

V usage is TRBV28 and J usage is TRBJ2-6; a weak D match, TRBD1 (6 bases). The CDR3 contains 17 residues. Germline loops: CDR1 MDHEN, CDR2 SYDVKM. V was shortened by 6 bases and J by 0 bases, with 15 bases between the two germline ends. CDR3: CASSPPRTVSGANVLTF. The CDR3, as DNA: TGTGCCAGCAGCCCTCCCAGGACAGTCTCTGGGGCCAACGTCCTGACTTTC.

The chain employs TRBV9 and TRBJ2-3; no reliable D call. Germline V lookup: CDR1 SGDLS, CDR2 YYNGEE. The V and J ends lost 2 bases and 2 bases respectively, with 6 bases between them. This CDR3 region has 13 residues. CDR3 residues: CASSVFNTDTQYF. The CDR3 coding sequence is TGTGCCAGCAGCGTCTTTAACACAGATACGCAGTATTTT.

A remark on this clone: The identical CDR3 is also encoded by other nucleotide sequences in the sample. The CDR3 loop is CASSFYRPENTEAFF. CDR3 DNA sequence: TGCGCCAGCAGCTTTTATCGGCCGGAGAACACTGAAGCTTTCTTT. V and J are TRBV5-1 and TRBJ1-1; D unclear. The CDR3 extends over 15 amino acids. CDR1 and CDR2 from the germline V gene are SGHRS and YFSETQ. Trimming took off 2 bases at V and 1 base at J, with 12 bases between the two ends.

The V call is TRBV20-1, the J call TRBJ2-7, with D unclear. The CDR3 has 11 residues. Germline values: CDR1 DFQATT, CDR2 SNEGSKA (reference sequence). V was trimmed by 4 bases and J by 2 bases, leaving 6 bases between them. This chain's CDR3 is CSAILPYEQYF. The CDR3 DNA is TGCAGTGCTATTTTGCCCTACGAGCAGTACTTC.

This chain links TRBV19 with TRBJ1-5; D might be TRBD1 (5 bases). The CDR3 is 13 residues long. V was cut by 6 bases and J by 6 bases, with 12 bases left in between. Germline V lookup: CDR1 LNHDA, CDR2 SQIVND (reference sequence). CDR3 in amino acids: CASRGTGVQPQHF. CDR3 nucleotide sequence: TGTGCCAGTAGGGGGACGGGGGTTCAGCCCCAGCATTTT.

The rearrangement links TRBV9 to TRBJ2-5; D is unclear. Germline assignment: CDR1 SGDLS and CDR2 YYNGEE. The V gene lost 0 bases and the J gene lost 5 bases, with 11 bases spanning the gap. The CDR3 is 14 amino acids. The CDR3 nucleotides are TGTGCCAGCAGCGTAGGAAATGGTCCGGAGACCCAGTACTTC. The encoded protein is CASSVGNGPETQYF.

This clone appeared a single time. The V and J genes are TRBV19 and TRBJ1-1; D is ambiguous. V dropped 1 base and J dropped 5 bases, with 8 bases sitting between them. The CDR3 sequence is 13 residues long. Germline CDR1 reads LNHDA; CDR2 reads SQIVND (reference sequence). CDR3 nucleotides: TGTGCCAGTAGTATAGGGACGACGACTGAAGCTTTCTTT. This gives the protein CASSIGTTTEAFF. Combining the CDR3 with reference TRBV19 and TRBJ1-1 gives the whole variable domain DGGITQSPKYLFRKEGQNVTLSCEQNLNHDAMYWYRQDPGQGLRLIYYSQIVNDFQKGDIAEGYSVSREKKESFPLTVTSAQKNPTAFYLCASSIGTTTEAFFGQGTRLTVV.

CDR3 protein: CASSLGLAGGESDTQYF. DNA for the CDR3: TGCGCCAGCAGCTTGGGACTAGCGGGAGGGGAATCAGATACGCAGTATTTT. The rearrangement uses TRBV5-1 and TRBJ2-3, with 14 positions matching TRBD2. CDR1 is SGHRS and CDR2 is YFSETQ in the germline V gene. The CDR3 loop spans 17 amino acids. With 0 bases clipped from V and 4 bases from J, the junction kept 4 bases outside the gene matches. The full variable domain, rest sourced from reference TRBV5-1 and TRBJ2-3, is KAGVTQTPRYLIKTRGQQVTLSCSPISGHRSVSWYQQTPGQGLQFLFEYFSETQRNKGNFPGRFSGRQFSNSRSEMNVSTLELGDSALYLCASSLGLAGGESDTQYFGPGTRLTVL.

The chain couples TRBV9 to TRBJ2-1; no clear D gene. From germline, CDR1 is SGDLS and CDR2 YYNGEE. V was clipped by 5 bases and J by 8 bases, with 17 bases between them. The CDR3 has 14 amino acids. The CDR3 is CASSATHPSYEQFF. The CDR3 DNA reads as TGTGCCAGCAGTGCCACCCACCCTTCATATGAGCAGTTCTTC.

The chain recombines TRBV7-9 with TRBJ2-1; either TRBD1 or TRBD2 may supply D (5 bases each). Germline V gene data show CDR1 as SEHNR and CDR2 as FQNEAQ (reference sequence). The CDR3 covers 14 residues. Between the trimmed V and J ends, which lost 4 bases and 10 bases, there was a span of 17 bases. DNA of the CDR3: TGTGCCAGCAGCTCCGGTGGGATTAGGGACGAGCAGTTCTTC. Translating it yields CASSSGGIRDEQFF.